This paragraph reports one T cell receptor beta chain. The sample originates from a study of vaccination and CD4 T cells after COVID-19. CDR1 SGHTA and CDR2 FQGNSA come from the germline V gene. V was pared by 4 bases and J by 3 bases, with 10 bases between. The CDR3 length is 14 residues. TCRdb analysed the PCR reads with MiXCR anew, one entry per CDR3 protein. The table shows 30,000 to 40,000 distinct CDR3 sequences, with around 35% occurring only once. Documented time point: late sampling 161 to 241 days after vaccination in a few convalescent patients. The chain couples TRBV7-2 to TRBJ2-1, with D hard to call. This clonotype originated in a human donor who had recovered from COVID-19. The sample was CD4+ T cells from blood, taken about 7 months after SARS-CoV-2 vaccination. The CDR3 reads CASSSSRDYNEQFF. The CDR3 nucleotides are TGTGCCAGCAGCTCCTCTAGGGACTACAATGAGCAGTTCTTC.